Shown below are 32 T cell receptor beta chains from a single sample sequenced in a study of T-cell reconstitution after alpha-beta-depleted transplantation in children. It was with unique molecular identifiers that the TCRbeta library was prepared. From the PCR reads, TCRdb called clonotypes with MiXCR, one entry per CDR3 protein. The data contain around 600,000 distinct CDR3 sequences, more than 9% of them seen just once; the ten biggest clones take up around 4%. Specimen: PBMCs from the stem cell graft donor, collected from the stem cell graft. These receptor sequences come from a human donor who donated a stem cell graft to a child with acute myeloid leukemia.

The chain links TRBV29-1 to TRBJ2-3; 7 bases match TRBD1. V dropped 7 bases and J dropped 1; count of bases not matched to a gene: 8. CDR1 and CDR2 from the germline V gene are SQVTM and ANQGSEA. The CDR3 has 14 amino acids. In DNA form, the CDR3 reads TGCAGCGCCGCCGGCGGACAGGGCACAGATACGCAGTATTTT. It specifies CSAAGGQGTDTQYF.

This clonotype was recorded a few times. The gene calls are TRBV30 and TRBJ2-2, with TRBD1 as a possible D gene (5 bases). Trimming pared 5 bases from V and 4 bases from J, leaving 20 bases between. CDR1 and CDR2 (germline): GTSNPN, SVGIG (reference sequence). The CDR3 loop spans 16 amino acids. The CDR3 bases are TGTGCCTGGTTGAACCCAGGGAAGATCGGCACCGGGGAGCTGTTTTTT. Encoded protein: CAWLNPGKIGTGELFF.

CDR3 nucleotides: TGTGCCTGGAGTGTCCCTTGGGGCAATCAGCCCCAGCATTTT. The encoded protein is CAWSVPWGNQPQHF. The rearrangement links TRBV30 to TRBJ1-5; D not certain. The CDR3 covers 14 residues. The V gene's germline CDR1 is GTSNPN and CDR2 SVGIG (reference sequence). V was clipped by 0 bases and J by 2 bases, with 8 bases between them.

This clonotype was picked up many times. V gene TRBV18 combines with J gene TRBJ2-7; D unresolved. Germline-derived CDR1 and CDR2 are KGHSH and LQKENI. Trimming cost V 3 bases and J 6 bases, with 12 bases left between them. The CDR3 spans 13 residues. The CDR3 loop is CASSPTIVFEQYF. The CDR3 DNA reads as TGTGCCAGCTCACCTACAATAGTATTCGAGCAGTACTTC. The full variable domain, completed using reference TRBV18 and TRBJ2-7, is NAGVMQNPRHLVRRRGQEARLRCSPMKGHSHVYWYRQLPEEGLKFMVYLQKENIIDESGMPKERFSAEFPKEGPSILRIQQVVRGDSAAYFCASSPTIVFEQYFGPGTRLTVT.

V usage is TRBV9 and J usage is TRBJ2-3; D possibly matches TRBD1 or TRBD2 (6 bases each). The CDR3 is 17 amino acids. V gave up 3 bases and J gave up 7 bases, with 24 bases separating them. The germline CDR1 and CDR2 sequences are SGDLS and YYNGEE. The CDR3, as DNA: TGTGCCAGCAGCGGCACGGGGGACACCAGATTTAGTAATACGCAGTATTTT. Its protein product is CASSGTGDTRFSNTQYF.

The CDR3 DNA is TGTGCCAGCAGTTTCGGCCCTGGTCAACAGTACTTC. This gives the protein CASSFGPGQQYF. The rearrangement uses TRBV12-3 or TRBV12-4 and TRBJ2-5; D not resolved. The CDR3 is 12 amino acids. Trimming took 3 bases from V and 11 from J, leaving 13 bases between them.

Ten or more counts support this clonotype. The rearrangement uses TRBV29-1 and TRBJ2-3; TRBD2 matches at 11 bases. Trimming at V came to 7 bases and at J to 4 bases, leaving 7 bases not matched to a gene. Germline V gene lookup returns CDR1 SQVTM and CDR2 ANQGSEA. CDR3 length: 14 residues. CDR3 sequence reads: CSAVLAGVADTQYF. DNA for the CDR3: TGCAGCGCTGTACTAGCGGGAGTTGCAGATACGCAGTATTTT.

V and J are TRBV7-3 and TRBJ2-2; D possibly corresponds to TRBD1 (5 bases). The length of the CDR3 is 15 residues. V was trimmed by 3 bases and J by 0 bases, leaving 8 bases between them. Germline loops: CDR1 SGHTA, CDR2 FQGTGA. CDR3 in amino acids: CASSFDSSNTGELFF. DNA for the CDR3: TGTGCCAGCAGCTTCGACAGTTCGAACACCGGGGAGCTGTTTTTT.

The V gene is TRBV29-1, the J gene TRBJ2-1; the D is unclear. Germline CDR1 reads SQVTM; CDR2 reads ANQGSEA. V was trimmed by 4 bases and J by 0 bases, leaving 16 bases between them. This CDR3 comprises 16 residues. CDR3 region: CSVARLFPDSYNEQFF. CDR3 coding DNA: TGCAGCGTTGCCCGGCTTTTCCCCGACTCCTACAATGAGCAGTTCTTC.

Turning to this clonotype: Given a much more abundant clone one base away, this may be a read error. The chain joins TRBV4-2 to TRBJ1-1; 10 nucleotides line up with TRBD1. There are 18 residues in the CDR3. The V gene's germline CDR1 is LGHNA and CDR2 YNFKEQ. As DNA, the CDR3 is TGTGCCAGCAGCCAAGATTGGGACAGGGGAAGACTGGACACTGAATCTTTCTTT. It codes for CASSQDWDRGRLDTESFF.

This clonotype has a handful of counts. The V and J genes are TRBV6-1 and TRBJ1-2, with TRBD1 matching over 8 bases. The germline gives CDR1 MNHNS, CDR2 SASEGT. This CDR3 comprises 16 residues. Trimming cost V 0 bases and J 8 bases; bases outside gene matches: 11. CDR3 nucleotides: TGTGCCAGCAGTGAAGCCTGGACAGGGACGGGGGAGGGCTACACCTTC. Its translation is CASSEAWTGTGEGYTF.

This clonotype showed up just a few times. The V call is TRBV29-1, the J call TRBJ2-3, with D possibly being TRBD2 (5 bases). Germline CDR1 is SQVTM and CDR2 is ANQGSEA. Between the trimmed V and J ends, which lost 1 base and 4 bases, there was a span of 15 bases. The CDR3 consists of 15 residues. The CDR3, as DNA: TGCAGCGTTGAAGGGCTTGGCGGGTCCTCAGATACGCAGTATTTT. This encodes CSVEGLGGSSDTQYF.

This clonotype has a handful of counts. The CDR3 DNA follows: TGTGCCAGCAGCCAAGCGACTAGCGGGGAATACAATGAGCAGTTCTTC. Translated: CASSQATSGEYNEQFF. V usage is TRBV4-2 and J usage is TRBJ2-1; TRBD2 aligns across 11 bases. The CDR3 runs to 16 residues. Looked up from germline, CDR1 is LGHNA and CDR2 is YNFKEQ. The V segment lost 1 base and the J segment 4 bases; nucleotides outside the gene matches: 3.

This clonotype was found a few times. V and J are TRBV29-1 and TRBJ1-1, with 7 positions matching TRBD1. The CDR3 is 14 amino acids. CDR1 is SQVTM and CDR2 is ANQGSEA in the germline V gene. The J segment lost 0 bases and the V segment lost 6 bases, leaving 7 bases of the junction unmatched. The CDR3: CSVGSTGVNTEAFF. The CDR3 DNA reads TGCAGCGTCGGTTCCACAGGGGTGAACACTGAAGCTTTCTTT. Drawing the rest from reference TRBV29-1 and TRBJ1-1, the complete variable domain is SAVISQKPSRDICQRGTSLTIQCQVDSQVTMMFWYRQQPGQSLTLIATANQGSEATYESGFVIDKFPISRPNLTFSTLTVSNMSPEDSSIYLCSVGSTGVNTEAFFGQGTRLTVV.

This clonotype was seen only a few times. V usage is TRBV2 and J usage is TRBJ2-7; D not resolved. This CDR3 region has 12 residues. Germline values: CDR1 SNHLY, CDR2 FYNNEI. The V gene lost 7 bases and the J gene lost 3 bases, with 10 bases spanning the gap. CDR3 nucleotides: TGTGCCAGCATTGGGGAAATCTACGAGCAGTACTTC. This encodes CASIGEIYEQYF.

This chain connects TRBV27 to TRBJ1-1; 8 bases map to TRBD1. CDR1 is MNHEY, CDR2 SMNVEV, per germline (reference sequence). V shed 1 base and J 4 bases; nucleotides not matched to a gene: 11. The CDR3 covers 17 residues. CDR3 sequence reads: CASSLWGGRGLGTEAFF. In DNA, the CDR3 is TGTGCCAGCAGTTTATGGGGTGGCAGGGGGCTAGGCACTGAAGCTTTCTTT.

The rearrangement links TRBV11-2 to TRBJ2-1; the match to TRBD2 covers 11 bases. The CDR3 extends over 15 amino acids. V was clipped by 4 bases and J by 10 bases; unmatched bases: 9. Germline CDR1 reads SGHAT; CDR2 reads FQNNGV. For the CDR3, the DNA is TGTGCCAGCAGCTCACTAGCGGGAGATGAAGGGGAGCAGTTCTTC. Encoded protein: CASSSLAGDEGEQFF.

As concerns this clonotype: This may stem from a read error, because a much larger clone lies one nucleotide away. The chain combines TRBV20-1 with TRBJ1-1; possibly TRBD1 for D (5 bases). The CDR3 contains 13 residues. CDR1 is DFQATT and CDR2 is SNEGSKA in the germline V gene (reference sequence). In DNA, the CDR3 is TGCTGTGCTCGTAGGGACGGCAACACTGAAGCTTTCTTT. Its protein is CCARRDGNTEAFF.

This clonotype turned up a few times. The chain employs TRBV4-3 and TRBJ1-1; D is unclear. Trimming stripped 2 bases from V and 0 bases from J, with 7 bases between. This CDR3 is built from 14 residues. From germline, CDR1 is LGHNA and CDR2 YSLEER. For the CDR3, the DNA is TGCGCCAGCAGCCAATCTAGGGTGAACACTGAAGCTTTCTTT. As protein: CASSQSRVNTEAFF.

This clonotype has a handful of counts. This chain uses TRBV30 with TRBJ2-1, with D unresolved. Germline V gives CDR1 GTSNPN, CDR2 SVGIG (reference sequence). The CDR3 contains 12 residues. The ends were cut back, 1 base at V and 8 bases at J, with 9 bases in the middle. This CDR3 reads CAWSEDRDEQFF. The CDR3 DNA is TGTGCCTGGAGTGAGGATAGAGATGAGCAGTTCTTC.

The CDR3 sequence: CASSQGWSDTQYF. The DNA of the CDR3 is TGCGCCAGCAGCCAAGGGTGGAGCGATACGCAGTATTTT. The chain links TRBV4-3 to TRBJ2-3; D is ambiguous. Trimming pared 1 base from V and 6 bases from J, leaving 8 bases between. Germline CDR1 is LGHNA and CDR2 is YSLEER. The CDR3 extends over 13 amino acids.

This clonotype was seen ten or more times. CDR3 in DNA: TGCGCCAGCAGCTTGGACAGATCAATCACGGGAACTGAAGCTTTCTTT. Translated: CASSLDRSITGTEAFF. This sequence joins TRBV5-1 and TRBJ1-1; D call uncertain. CDR3 size: 16 residues. CDR1 and CDR2 (germline): SGHRS, YFSETQ. V lost 0 bases and J lost 5, with 17 bases in between.

This clonotype was detected a few times. This chain uses TRBV7-3 with TRBJ2-1; either TRBD1 or TRBD2 may supply D (6 bases each). This CDR3 contains 15 residues. Germline loops: CDR1 SGHTA, CDR2 FQGTGA. V was trimmed by 5 bases and J by 6 bases, leaving 17 bases between them. CDR3 region: CASSPRDGGGNEQFF. CDR3 sequence (DNA): TGTGCCAGCAGCCCTCGGGACGGAGGGGGCAATGAGCAGTTCTTC.

This clonotype was recorded many times. The genes are TRBV20-1 and TRBJ2-7; a possible D gene is TRBD1 (5 bases). The CDR3 runs 10 residues. Deletions cut 1 base from V and 10 bases from J, with 8 bases between. Germline V lookup: CDR1 DFQATT, CDR2 SNEGSKA (reference sequence). CDR3 protein: CSARVGEQYF. The CDR3 DNA sequence: TGCAGTGCTAGAGTAGGGGAACAGTACTTC.

The sample holds a few counts of this clonotype. The chain has TRBV12-5 and TRBJ2-2, with unresolved D. The CDR3 has 14 amino acids. Germline V CDR1 and CDR2: LGHNT, FRNRAP. Trimming removed 1 base at V and 1 base at J, with 4 bases between. CDR3 residues: CASGLEGNTGELFF. The CDR3 DNA is TGTGCTAGTGGTTTGGAGGGGAACACCGGGGAGCTGTTTTTT. Drawing the rest from reference TRBV12-5 and TRBJ2-2, the complete variable domain is DARVTQTPRHKVTEMGQEVTMRCQPILGHNTVFWYRQTMMQGLELLAYFRNRAPLDDSGMPKDRFSAEMPDATLATLKIQPSEPRDSAVYFCASGLEGNTGELFFGEGSRLTVL.

This clonotype was recorded a few times. V is TRBV7-2 and J is TRBJ2-7; 8 nucleotides line up with TRBD1. The CDR3 spans 12 residues. Germline V CDR1 and CDR2: SGHTA, FQGNSA. After removal of 2 bases from V and 6 bases from J, the junction contained 0 bases not matched to a gene. The DNA of the CDR3 is TGTGCCAGCAGCTTACAGGGGGCCGAGCAGTACTTC. Its protein product is CASSLQGAEQYF.

This clonotype has more than one count but fewer than ten. The chain couples TRBV18 to TRBJ2-4, with 11 bases identical to TRBD2. The CDR3 length is 16 residues. CDR1 and CDR2 (germline): KGHSH, LQKENI. V gave up 3 bases and J gave up 5 bases; unmatched junction bases: 6. CDR3 nucleotide sequence: TGTGCCAGCTCACCTCAGACTAGCGGGGTCCAAAACATTCAGTACTTC. Translated: CASSPQTSGVQNIQYF.

This clonotype was seen only a few times. The chain links TRBV20-1 to TRBJ1-5; D is perhaps TRBD1 (6 bases). Germline V gene lookup returns CDR1 DFQATT and CDR2 SNEGSKA (reference sequence). CDR3 length equals 12 residues. Trimming shortened V by 6 bases and J by 5 bases, and 11 bases separated the two germline ends. The CDR3 protein is CSAVQGDQPQHF. DNA of the CDR3: TGCAGTGCGGTACAGGGAGATCAGCCCCAGCATTTT.

This clonotype was seen a handful of times. J is TRBJ2-3 and V is TRBV5-1, with 9 bases matching TRBD1. Germline assignment: CDR1 SGHRS and CDR2 YFSETQ. The CDR3 spans 16 residues. Trimming removed 0 bases from V and 6 bases from J; junction bases left unmatched: 8. The CDR3 coding sequence is TGCGCCAGCAGCTTGGCTCGGGACAGGGTCGGGGATACGCAGTATTTT. Translating it yields CASSLARDRVGDTQYF.

Only a few counts were recorded for this clonotype. The rearrangement joins TRBV7-8 to TRBJ1-3; 8 bases agree with TRBD1. J was trimmed by 7 bases and V by 4 bases; bases with no gene match: 15. This CDR3 has 17 residues. CDR1 is SGHVS, CDR2 FQNEAQ, per germline. CDR3 nucleotides: TGTGCCAGCAGCTCCTCGCCCCAGGGGGCGAGTCCTAACACCATATATTTT. This sequence encodes CASSSSPQGASPNTIYF. Using reference TRBV7-8 and TRBJ1-3 for the parts outside the CDR3, the full variable domain is GAGVSQSPRYKVAKRGQDVALRCDPISGHVSLFWYQQALGQGPEFLTYFQNEAQLDKSGLPSDRFFAERPEGSVSTLKIQRTQQEDSAVYLCASSSSPQGASPNTIYFGEGSWLTVV.

This clonotype was counted many times. The chain links TRBV20-1 to TRBJ2-7; a possible D gene is TRBD1 (6 bases). Germline CDR1 is DFQATT and CDR2 is SNEGSKA (reference sequence). Deletions cut 2 bases from V and 0 bases from J, with 11 bases between. The CDR3 runs to 14 residues. DNA of the CDR3: TGCAGTGCTAGAAGGACAGATAGCTCCTACGAGCAGTACTTC. This codes for CSARRTDSSYEQYF.

The sample holds one count of this clonotype. The CDR3 protein is CASSISGLAGITDTQYF. CDR3 DNA: TGTGCCAGTAGTATCTCTGGACTAGCGGGGATCACAGATACGCAGTATTTT. The V gene is TRBV19, the J gene TRBJ2-3; 12 positions agree with TRBD2. The J segment lost 2 bases and the V segment lost 3 bases, leaving 6 bases of the junction unmatched. From germline, CDR1 is LNHDA and CDR2 SQIVND (reference sequence). There are 17 residues in the CDR3.